Described below is a single T cell receptor beta chain sequence and its context. Its recognized antigen is unknown. Base-call qualities are not available, and no considerably larger clone is one nucleotide away. Measured from the cysteine to the phenylalanine, the CDR3 is 14 residues long. Kept here is only the CDR3 DNA, which spans 42 bases and is read in frame from base 1. The germline V and J ends show losses of 4 bases and 7 bases respectively, and no gene match explains 5 bases of the junction. The germline V gene supplies CDR1 SNHLY and CDR2 FYNNEI. The sample comes from a study of cytotoxic CD8 clonotypes in ibrutinib-treated CLL (dated by TCRdb to about 2021). Regarding the complete study: In this cohort, 15 patients were treatment-naive and roughly 10 were relapsed/refractory, while around 17 had unmutated IGHV. Responses were partial in roughly 24 patients and complete in 2; after median 68 months follow-up, around 14 stayed in remission and roughly twelve progressed. Samples at response were collected after a median of about 11 months of treatment, with a range of 6 to 36 months. An average of roughly 250,000 productive templates and 94,082 productive rearrangements was obtained per sample. Of the 80 to 95 participants in the trial, roughly 26 had longitudinal samples available. Cryopreserved peripheral blood mononuclear cells were obtained prior to treatment, at the time of response, and at either disease progression or sustained remission.

For TCR beta library preparation, approximately 2.2 micrograms of genomic DNA were isolated from cryopreserved PBMCs. Longitudinal blood samples from CLL patients on ibrutinib monotherapy were analyzed using high-throughput TCR beta sequencing. Patients were enrolled in a phase 2 open-label single-center ibrutinib monotherapy trial. On a MiSeq, deep resolution sequencing aimed for a depth between 1 in 1 million and 1 in 200,000 T cells, with each clonotype covered 10x on average. TCR beta libraries were generated with the immunoSEQ hsTCRB Kit. The study's processing was this. Data were analyzed with ImmunoSEQ Data Assistant and ImmunoSEQ Analyzer, with V, D and J genes assigned per IMGT definitions. Clonality, with values ranging from 0 to 1, was calculated as one minus the normalized Shannon entropy of productive rearrangement frequencies. Only overrepresented clonotypes making up at least 0.05% of each patient's repertoire were included in the public clonotype analysis. About a dozen repertoires from age-matched healthy donors, obtained from immuneACCESS, served as clonality controls. This immuneACCESS table, as held by TCRdb, lists in-frame sequences with V and J called but not all clones. Of the missing ones, under half trace to an unresolved V gene in checked studies; the others have no known cause. From that table come the V and J calls and clone size; the DNA was used to work out D and trimming. The sample table contains tens of thousands of clones; only one count was recorded for 55% to 65% of them. The ten largest clones capture 14% of the sample.

General conclusions and limits of the study: At baseline, clonality was higher than in age-matched healthy donors and showed a strong correlation with circulating CD8+ T-cell counts. Public clonotypes were found to be uncommon and were observed to contract or remain stable during treatment; the increase in clonality was shown to reflect expansion of private clonotypes at ibrutinib response. Clonality rose at ibrutinib response, remained stable during sustained remission, and dropped back toward baseline at progression. Sampling times were not matched between patients in sustained remission and patients whose disease was progressing, and lymph node repertoires were not examined.

This receptor was identified in a human donor with chronic lymphocytic leukemia. The sequenced sample was PBMCs, obtained before ibrutinib treatment. Recombination joined TRBV2 with TRBJ1-4, with 8 central nucleotides matching TRBD1. At the DNA level, the sequence is TGTGCCAGCAGTGGACAGGGGTTGGGTGAAAAACTGTTTTTT. This sequence encodes CASSGQGLGEKLFF.